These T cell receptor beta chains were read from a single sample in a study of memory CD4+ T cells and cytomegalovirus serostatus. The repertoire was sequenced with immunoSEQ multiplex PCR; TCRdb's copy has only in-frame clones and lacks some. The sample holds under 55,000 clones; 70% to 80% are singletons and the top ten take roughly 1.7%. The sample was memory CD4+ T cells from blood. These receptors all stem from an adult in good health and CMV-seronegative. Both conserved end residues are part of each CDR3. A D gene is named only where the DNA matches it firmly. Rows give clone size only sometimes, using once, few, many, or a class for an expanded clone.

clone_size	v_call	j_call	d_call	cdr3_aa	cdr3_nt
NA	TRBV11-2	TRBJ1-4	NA	CASSLAMGRGREKLFF	TGTGCCAGCAGCTTAGCCATGGGCAGAGGACGTGAAAAACTGTTTTTT
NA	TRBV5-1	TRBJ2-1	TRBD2	CASSFSGTSGVGEQFF	TGCGCCAGCAGCTTCTCCGGGACTAGCGGGGTGGGTGAGCAGTTCTTC
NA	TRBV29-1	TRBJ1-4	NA	CSVVNGQIGEKLFF	TGCAGCGTCGTAAACGGGCAAATAGGGGAAAAACTGTTTTTT
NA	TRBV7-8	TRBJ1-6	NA	CASSSGRKGLPDSPLHF	TGTGCCAGCAGCTCAGGCCGTAAGGGCTTACCCGATTCACCCCTCCACTTT
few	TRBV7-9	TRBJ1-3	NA	CASTVEGSQRNTIYF	TGTGCCAGCACCGTAGAGGGCAGCCAGCGAAACACCATATATTTT
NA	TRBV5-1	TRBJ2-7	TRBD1	CASSLAGGFAYEQYF	TGCGCCAGCAGCTTGGCAGGGGGCTTTGCCTACGAGCAGTACTTC
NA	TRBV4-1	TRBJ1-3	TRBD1	CASSPTGDGNTIYF	TGCGCCAGCAGCCCGACAGGGGATGGAAACACCATATATTTT
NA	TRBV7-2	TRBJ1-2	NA	CASTHGGEYGYTF	TGTGCCAGCACGCACGGGGGGGAGTATGGCTACACCTTC
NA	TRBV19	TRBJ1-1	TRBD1	CASRTGQPTAEAFF	TGTGCCAGTAGGACGGGACAGCCCACAGCTGAAGCTTTCTTT
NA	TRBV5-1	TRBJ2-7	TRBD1	CASSLEAGGLHEQYF	TGCGCCAGCAGCTTGGAGGCAGGGGGCTTACACGAGCAGTACTTC